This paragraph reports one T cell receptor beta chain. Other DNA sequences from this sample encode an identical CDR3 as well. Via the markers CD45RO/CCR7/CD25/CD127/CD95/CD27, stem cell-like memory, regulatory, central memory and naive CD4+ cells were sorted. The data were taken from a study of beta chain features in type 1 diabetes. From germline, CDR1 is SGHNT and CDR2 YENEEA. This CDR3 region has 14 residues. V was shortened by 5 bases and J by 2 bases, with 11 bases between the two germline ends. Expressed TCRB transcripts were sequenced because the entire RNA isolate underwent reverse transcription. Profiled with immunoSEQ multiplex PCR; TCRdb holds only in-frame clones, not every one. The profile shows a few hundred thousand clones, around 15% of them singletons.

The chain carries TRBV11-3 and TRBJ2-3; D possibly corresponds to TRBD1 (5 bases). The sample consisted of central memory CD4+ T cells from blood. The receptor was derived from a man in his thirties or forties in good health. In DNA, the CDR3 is TGTGCCAGCAGCCCCGGCAGGGTCACAGATACGCAGTATTTT. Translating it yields CASSPGRVTDTQYF.